This T cell receptor (beta chain) appears in the sequencing data of a study of post-analysis software for immune sequencing data. Findings of the study overall: Comparison with controls showed significantly lower normalized Chao1 diversity in multiple sclerosis patients. Batch-matched samples strongly co-clustered by F measure. Four or five TRBV segments, TRBV5-6, TRBV5-1 and TRBV20-1 among them, were found more frequent in patients than controls.

Every TCR beta cDNA library bore unique molecular identifiers. About 500,000 cDNA molecules were obtained per 1 to 10 million input T cells. TCRdb independently ran MiXCR on the PCR reads; one entry per CDR3 protein. The sample contains roughly 410,000 distinct CDR3 sequences, 30% to 45% of which appear only once. This CDR3 region has 15 residues. Germline-derived CDR1 and CDR2 are LGHNA and YNFKEQ. For this clonotype: Its target is not known. Germline and junction disagree at one end, which may indicate a read error.

Sequenced material: blood. The sequence derives from a girl between 5 and 17 years old with multiple sclerosis. The chain recombines TRBV4-2 with TRBJ2-1; possibly TRBD2 for D (5 bases). The CDR3 sequence is CANSQEAFSYNEQFF. In DNA form, the CDR3 reads TGTGCCAACAGCCAGGAGGCGTTCTCCTACAATGAGCAGTTCTTC.